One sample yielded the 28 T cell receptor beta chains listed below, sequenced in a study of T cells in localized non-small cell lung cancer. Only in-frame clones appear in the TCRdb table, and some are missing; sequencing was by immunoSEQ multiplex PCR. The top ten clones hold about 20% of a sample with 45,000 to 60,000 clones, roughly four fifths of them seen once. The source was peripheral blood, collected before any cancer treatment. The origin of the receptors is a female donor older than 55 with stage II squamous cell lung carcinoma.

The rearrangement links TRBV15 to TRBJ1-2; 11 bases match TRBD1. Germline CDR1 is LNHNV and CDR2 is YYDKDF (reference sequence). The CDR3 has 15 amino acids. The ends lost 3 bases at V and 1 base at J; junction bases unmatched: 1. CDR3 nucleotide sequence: TGTGCCACCAGCAGGGGGACAGGGGGTAACTATGGCTACACCTTC. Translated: CATSRGTGGNYGYTF.

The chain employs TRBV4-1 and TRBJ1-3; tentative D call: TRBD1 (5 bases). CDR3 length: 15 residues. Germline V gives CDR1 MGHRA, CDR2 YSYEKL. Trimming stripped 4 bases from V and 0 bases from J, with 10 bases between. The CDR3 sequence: CASSLQGFSGNTIYF. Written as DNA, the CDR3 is TGCGCCAGCAGCCTTCAGGGATTCTCTGGAAACACCATATATTTT.

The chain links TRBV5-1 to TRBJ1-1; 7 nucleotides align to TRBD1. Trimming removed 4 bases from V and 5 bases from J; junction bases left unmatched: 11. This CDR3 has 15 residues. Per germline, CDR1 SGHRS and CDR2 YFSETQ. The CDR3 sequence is CASSTNLGGGTEAFF. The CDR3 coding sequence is TGCGCCAGCAGCACAAACTTAGGGGGCGGGACTGAAGCTTTCTTT.

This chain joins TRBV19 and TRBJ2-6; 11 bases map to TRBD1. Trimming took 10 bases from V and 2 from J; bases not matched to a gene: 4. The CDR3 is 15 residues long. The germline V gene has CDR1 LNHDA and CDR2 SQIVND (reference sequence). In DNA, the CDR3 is TGTGCCATCGCGGACAGGGGGCCTGGGGCCAACGTCCTGACTTTC. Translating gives CAIADRGPGANVLTF.

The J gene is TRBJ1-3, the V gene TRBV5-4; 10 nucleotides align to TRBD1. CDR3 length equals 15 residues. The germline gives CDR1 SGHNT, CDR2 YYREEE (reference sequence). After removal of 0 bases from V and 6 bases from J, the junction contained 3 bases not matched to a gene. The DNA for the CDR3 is TGTGCCAGCAGCTTGGGGGGACAGGGGTCAAACACCATATATTTT. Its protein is CASSLGGQGSNTIYF.

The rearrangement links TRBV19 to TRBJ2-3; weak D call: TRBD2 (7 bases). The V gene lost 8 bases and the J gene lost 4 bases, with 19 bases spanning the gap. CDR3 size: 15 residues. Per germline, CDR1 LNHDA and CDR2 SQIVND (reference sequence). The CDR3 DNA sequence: TGTGCCAGTTCTATTCGCCCGGGGGGCGCAGATACGCAGTATTTT. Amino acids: CASSIRPGGADTQYF.

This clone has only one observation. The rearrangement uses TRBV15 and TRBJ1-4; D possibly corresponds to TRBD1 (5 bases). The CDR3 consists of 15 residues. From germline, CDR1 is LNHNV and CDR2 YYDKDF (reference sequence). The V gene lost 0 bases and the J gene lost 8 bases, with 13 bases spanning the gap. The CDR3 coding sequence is TGTGCCACCAGCAGAGATAGCTGGACACGGGAAAAACTGTTTTTT. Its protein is CATSRDSWTREKLFF.

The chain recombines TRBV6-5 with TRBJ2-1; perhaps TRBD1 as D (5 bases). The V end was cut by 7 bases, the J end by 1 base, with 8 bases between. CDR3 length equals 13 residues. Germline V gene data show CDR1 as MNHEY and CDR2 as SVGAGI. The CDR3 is CASTAGSYNEQFF. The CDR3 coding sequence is TGTGCCAGCACGGCAGGGTCCTACAATGAGCAGTTCTTC.

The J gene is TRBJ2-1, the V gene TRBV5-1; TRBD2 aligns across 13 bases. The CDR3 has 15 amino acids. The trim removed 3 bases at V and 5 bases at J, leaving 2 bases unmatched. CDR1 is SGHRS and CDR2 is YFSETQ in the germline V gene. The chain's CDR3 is CASSSGLAGDNEQFF. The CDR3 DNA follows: TGCGCCAGCAGCTCCGGACTAGCGGGAGACAATGAGCAGTTCTTC.

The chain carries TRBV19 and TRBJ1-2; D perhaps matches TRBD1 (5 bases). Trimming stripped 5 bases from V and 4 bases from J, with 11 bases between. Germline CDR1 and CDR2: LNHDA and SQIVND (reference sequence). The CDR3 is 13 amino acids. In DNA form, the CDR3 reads TGTGCCAGTAGTGAGCGGGGCAGCTATGGCTACACCTTC. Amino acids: CASSERGSYGYTF.

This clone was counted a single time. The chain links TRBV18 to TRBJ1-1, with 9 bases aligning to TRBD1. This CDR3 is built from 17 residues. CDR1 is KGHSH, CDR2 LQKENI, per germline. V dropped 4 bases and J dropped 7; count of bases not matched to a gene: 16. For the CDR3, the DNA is TGTGCCAGCTCACTAAAAGGGTTAGACAGGGGGTTTCTTGAAGCTTTCTTT. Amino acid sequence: CASSLKGLDRGFLEAFF.

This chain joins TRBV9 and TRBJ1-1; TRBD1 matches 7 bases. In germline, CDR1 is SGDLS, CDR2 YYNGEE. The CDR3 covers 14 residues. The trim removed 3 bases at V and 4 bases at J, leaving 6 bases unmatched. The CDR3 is CASSEGNRGTEAFF. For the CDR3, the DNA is TGTGCCAGCAGCGAGGGGAACAGGGGCACTGAAGCTTTCTTT.

For the CDR3, the DNA is TGTGCCAGTAGGGAGAGGAGAGGTGGGGACAATGAGCAGTTCTTC. Translating gives CASRERRGGDNEQFF. This chain uses TRBV19 with TRBJ2-1; D not certain. From germline, CDR1 is LNHDA and CDR2 SQIVND (reference sequence). V lost 6 bases to trimming and J lost 5 bases, with 17 bases between them. The CDR3 sequence is 15 residues long.

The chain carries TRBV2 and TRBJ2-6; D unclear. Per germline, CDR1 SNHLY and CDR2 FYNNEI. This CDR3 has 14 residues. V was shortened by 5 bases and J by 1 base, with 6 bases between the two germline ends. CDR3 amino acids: CASSQFSGANVLTF. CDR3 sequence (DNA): TGTGCCAGCAGTCAGTTTTCTGGGGCCAACGTCCTGACTTTC. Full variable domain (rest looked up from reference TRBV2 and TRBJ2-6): EPEVTQTPSHQVTQMGQEVILRCVPISNHLYFYWYRQILGQKVEFLVSFYNNEISEKSEIFDDQFSVERPDGSNFTLKIRSTKLEDSAMYFCASSQFSGANVLTFGAGSRLTVL.

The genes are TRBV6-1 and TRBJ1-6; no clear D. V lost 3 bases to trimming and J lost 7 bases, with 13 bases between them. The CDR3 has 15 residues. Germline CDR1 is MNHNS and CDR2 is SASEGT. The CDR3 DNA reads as TGTGCCAGCAGTGACCGCCCAGGTAGCAATTCACCCCTCCACTTT. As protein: CASSDRPGSNSPLHF.

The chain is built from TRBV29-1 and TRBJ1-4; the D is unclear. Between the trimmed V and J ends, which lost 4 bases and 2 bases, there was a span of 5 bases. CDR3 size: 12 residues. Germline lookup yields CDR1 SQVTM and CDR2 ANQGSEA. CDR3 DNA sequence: TGCAGCGTTGCACAGACTAATGAAAAACTGTTTTTT. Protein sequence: CSVAQTNEKLFF. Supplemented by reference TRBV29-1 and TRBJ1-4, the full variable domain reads SAVISQKPSRDICQRGTSLTIQCQVDSQVTMMFWYRQQPGQSLTLIATANQGSEATYESGFVIDKFPISRPNLTFSTLTVSNMSPEDSSIYLCSVAQTNEKLFFGSGTQLSVL.

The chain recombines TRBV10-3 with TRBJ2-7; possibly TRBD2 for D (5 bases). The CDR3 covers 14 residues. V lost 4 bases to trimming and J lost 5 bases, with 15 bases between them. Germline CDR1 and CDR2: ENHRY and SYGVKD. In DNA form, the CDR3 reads TGTGCCATCAGTGCGGGAATAGCACGCGACGAGCAGTACTTC. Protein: CAISAGIARDEQYF.

CDR3 amino acids: CASSLRGANTEAFF. The DNA for the CDR3 is TGTGCCAGCAGCCTGCGGGGGGCTAACACTGAAGCTTTCTTT. J is TRBJ1-1 and V is TRBV7-6; possibly TRBD1 for D (6 bases). Germline V gene data show CDR1 as SGHVS and CDR2 as FNYEAQ. The CDR3 contains 14 residues. V was pared by 5 bases and J by 2 bases, with 12 bases between.

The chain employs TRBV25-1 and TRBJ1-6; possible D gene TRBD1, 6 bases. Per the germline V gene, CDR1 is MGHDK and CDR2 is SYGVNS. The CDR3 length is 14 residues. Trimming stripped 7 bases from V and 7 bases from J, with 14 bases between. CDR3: CASTGGHWNSPLHF. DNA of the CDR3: TGTGCCAGCACGGGGGGCCACTGGAATTCACCCCTCCACTTT.

The CDR3 DNA reads as TGTGCCAGTTGTAAACAGGCCTCCTATGGCTACACCTTC. Its translation: CASCKQASYGYTF. The J gene is TRBJ1-2, the V gene TRBV19; D perhaps matches TRBD1 (5 bases). This CDR3 region has 13 residues. The ends were cut back, 8 bases at V and 4 bases at J, with 14 bases in the middle. The germline V gene encodes CDR1 LNHDA and CDR2 SQIVND (reference sequence).

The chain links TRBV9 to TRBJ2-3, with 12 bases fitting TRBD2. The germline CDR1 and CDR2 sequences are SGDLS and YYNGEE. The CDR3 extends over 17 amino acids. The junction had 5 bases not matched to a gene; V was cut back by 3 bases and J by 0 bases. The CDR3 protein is CASSASGGAYSTDTQYF. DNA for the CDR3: TGTGCCAGCAGCGCTAGCGGGGGGGCCTATAGCACAGATACGCAGTATTTT.

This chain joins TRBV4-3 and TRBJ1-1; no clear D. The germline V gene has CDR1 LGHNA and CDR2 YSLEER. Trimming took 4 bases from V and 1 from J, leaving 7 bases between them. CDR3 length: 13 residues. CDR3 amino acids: CASSRSANTEAFF. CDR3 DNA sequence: TGCGCCAGCAGCCGTTCAGCGAACACTGAAGCTTTCTTT.

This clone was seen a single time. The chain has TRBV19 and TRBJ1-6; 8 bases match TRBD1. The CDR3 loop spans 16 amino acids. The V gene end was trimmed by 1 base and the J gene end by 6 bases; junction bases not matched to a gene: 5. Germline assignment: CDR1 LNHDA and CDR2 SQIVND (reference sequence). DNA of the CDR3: TGTGCCAGTAGTATAGGCGCGACAGGGGTTAATTCACCCCTCCACTTT. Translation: CASSIGATGVNSPLHF.

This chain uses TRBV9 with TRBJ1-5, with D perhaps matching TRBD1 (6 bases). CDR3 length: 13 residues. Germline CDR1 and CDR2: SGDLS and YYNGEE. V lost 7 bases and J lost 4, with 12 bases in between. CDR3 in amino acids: CASRMDSNQPQHF. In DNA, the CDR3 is TGTGCCAGCCGGATGGACAGTAATCAGCCCCAGCATTTT.

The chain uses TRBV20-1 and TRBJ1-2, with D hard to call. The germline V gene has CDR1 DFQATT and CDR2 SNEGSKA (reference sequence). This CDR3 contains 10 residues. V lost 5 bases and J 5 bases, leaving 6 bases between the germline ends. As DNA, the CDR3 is TGCAGTGCTTATGAGTATGGCTACACCTTC. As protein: CSAYEYGYTF.

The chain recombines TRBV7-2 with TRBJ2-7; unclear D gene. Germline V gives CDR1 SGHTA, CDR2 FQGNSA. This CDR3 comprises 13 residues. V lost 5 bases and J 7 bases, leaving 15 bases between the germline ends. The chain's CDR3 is CASSQQSYGEQYF. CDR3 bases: TGTGCCAGCAGCCAGCAATCCTATGGGGAGCAGTACTTC.

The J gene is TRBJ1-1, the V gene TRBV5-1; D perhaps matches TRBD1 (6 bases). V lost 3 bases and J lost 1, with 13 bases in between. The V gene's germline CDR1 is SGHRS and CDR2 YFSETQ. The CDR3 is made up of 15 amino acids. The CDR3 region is CASSSQGRANTEAFF. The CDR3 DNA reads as TGCGCCAGCAGCTCCCAGGGGAGGGCGAACACTGAAGCTTTCTTT.

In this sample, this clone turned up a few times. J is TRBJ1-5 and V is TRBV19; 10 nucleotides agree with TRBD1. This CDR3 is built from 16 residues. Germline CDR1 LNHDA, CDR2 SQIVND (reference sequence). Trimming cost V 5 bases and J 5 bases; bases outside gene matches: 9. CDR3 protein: CASSLRDRGSYQPQHF. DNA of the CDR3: TGTGCCAGTAGTCTCCGGGACAGGGGATCGTATCAGCCCCAGCATTTT.